The 15 T cell receptor beta chains reported below all come from one sample, sequenced in a study of patients and donors after allogeneic stem cell transplantation. TCRdb used MiXCR to reprocess the RT-PCR reads, holding one entry per CDR3 protein. The sample consists of roughly 250,000 distinct CDR3 sequences, 11% to 15% of them appearing once. Sequenced input: blood, either unsorted or a sorted T cell fraction (not recorded which). These receptors were collected from a human donor who was either an allogeneic HSCT recipient or a stem cell or donor lymphocyte infusion donor (not recorded which). It is not recorded whose cells these are; they may come from a transplant donor.

This clonotype occurred many times. The chain carries TRBV20-1 and TRBJ2-4, with TRBD1 matching over 8 bases. Germline trimming cut 6 bases from V and 8 bases from J; bases unmatched to any gene: 15. CDR1 DFQATT and CDR2 SNEGSKA come from the germline V gene (reference sequence). The CDR3 spans 15 residues. CDR3 loop: CSAYLSRGPDYIQYF. CDR3 sequence (DNA): TGCAGTGCCTACCTGAGCAGGGGGCCTGATTACATTCAGTACTTC.

This clonotype has a handful of counts. The chain carries TRBV9 and TRBJ1-4; a possible D gene is TRBD1 (5 bases). With 0 bases removed from V and 8 bases from J, the gap between germline ends came to 14 bases. The CDR3 runs to 15 residues. Germline V gene lookup returns CDR1 SGDLS and CDR2 YYNGEE. The CDR3 sequence is CASSVANTWGEKLFF. The CDR3 nucleotides are TGTGCCAGCAGCGTAGCTAACACCTGGGGGGAAAAACTGTTTTTT.

In this sample, this clonotype turned up a few times. The rearrangement uses TRBV12-3 or TRBV12-4 and TRBJ2-2; TRBD2 matches 10 bases. The CDR3 runs to 16 residues. Trimming cost V 6 bases and J 4 bases; bases outside gene matches: 8. This CDR3 is CASRPPGLALTGELFF. The CDR3 DNA is TGTGCCAGCAGACCCCCGGGACTAGCGCTCACCGGGGAGCTGTTTTTT.

V usage is TRBV14 and J usage is TRBJ1-2, with D possibly TRBD1 on 5 matching bases. The V and J ends lost 2 bases and 8 bases respectively, with 21 bases between them. The CDR3 has 16 amino acids. Germline CDR1 is SGHDN and CDR2 is FVKESK. The CDR3 is CASSQTRGRYNGGYTF. The DNA of the CDR3 is TGTGCCAGCAGCCAAACAAGGGGACGCTATAACGGGGGCTACACCTTC. The complete variable domain, with remaining parts taken from reference TRBV14 and TRBJ1-2, reads EAGVTQFPSHSVIEKGQTVTLRCDPISGHDNLYWYRRVMGKEIKFLLHFVKESKQDESGMPNNRFLAERTGGTYSTLKVQPAELEDSGVYFCASSQTRGRYNGGYTFGSGTRLTVV.

The gene calls are TRBV24-1 and TRBJ2-3; the match to TRBD1 covers 7 bases. The CDR3 runs to 16 residues. Trimming took 7 bases from V and 6 from J; bases not matched to a gene: 15. Per the germline V gene, CDR1 is KGHDR and CDR2 is SFDVKD. The CDR3 nucleotides are TGTGCCACCAGCATCGGACAGGCCTCCTGGTCGGATACGCAGTATTTT. Translating gives CATSIGQASWSDTQYF.

This clonotype has a count of ten or more. The chain is built from TRBV5-1 and TRBJ2-2, with TRBD1 matching 7 bases. The CDR3 spans 14 residues. The V and J ends lost 5 bases and 5 bases, in that order; junction bases with no gene match: 6. From germline, CDR1 is SGHRS and CDR2 YFSETQ. In DNA, the CDR3 is TGCGCCAGCAGGAGGCAGGGGGAAACCGGGGAGCTGTTTTTT. Translating gives CASRRQGETGELFF.

This clonotype was seen many times. The CDR3 DNA follows: TGCGCCAGCAGCGACCGGGACCGTTTGAACACTGAAGCTTTCTTT. It translates to CASSDRDRLNTEAFF. The chain joins TRBV5-1 to TRBJ1-1, with D maybe TRBD1 (5 bases). Germline lookup yields CDR1 SGHRS and CDR2 YFSETQ. The length of the CDR3 is 15 residues. The ends were cut back, 4 bases at V and 0 bases at J, with 13 bases in the middle.

This chain links TRBV7-8 with TRBJ1-4; TRBD1 agrees at 7 bases. The germline CDR1 and CDR2 sequences are SGHVS and FQNEAQ. The V and J ends lost 1 base and 3 bases, in that order; junction bases with no gene match: 2. This CDR3 contains 15 residues. In DNA, the CDR3 is TGTGCCAGCAGCTTAGACAGGGGATCTAATGAAAAACTGTTTTTT. Translating gives CASSLDRGSNEKLFF.

The table lists this clonotype with a few counts. The chain joins TRBV20-1 to TRBJ2-1; possibly TRBD2 for D (5 bases). Trimming stripped 7 bases from V and 8 bases from J, with 21 bases between. The germline V gene has CDR1 DFQATT and CDR2 SNEGSKA (reference sequence). The CDR3 extends over 14 amino acids. In DNA form, the CDR3 reads TGCAGTGGGAACCGGGCCCGAGGGAATGATGAGCAGTTCTTC. Amino acid sequence: CSGNRARGNDEQFF.

The genes are TRBV7-3 and TRBJ1-1, with 9 bases lining up with TRBD1. The CDR3 covers 14 residues. The germline gives CDR1 SGHTA, CDR2 FQGTGA. V lost 4 bases, J lost 3 bases, and 3 bases stayed unmatched. The CDR3 loop reads CASSWTGVDTEAFF. The CDR3 DNA reads as TGTGCCAGCAGCTGGACAGGGGTGGACACTGAAGCTTTCTTT.

This clonotype was seen at least ten times. The chain links TRBV5-6 to TRBJ2-7; no clear D gene. The CDR3 spans 14 residues. The germline V gene has CDR1 SGHDT and CDR2 YYEEEE. V was pared by 3 bases and J by 0 bases, with 10 bases between. The CDR3 spells CASSSYTLSYEQYF. As DNA, the CDR3 is TGTGCCAGCAGCTCCTACACGCTCTCCTACGAGCAGTACTTC.

The J gene is TRBJ2-7, the V gene TRBV7-9; D is possibly TRBD2 (6 bases). This CDR3 comprises 13 residues. CDR1 is SEHNR, CDR2 FQNEAQ, per germline (reference sequence). V was cut by 5 bases and J by 4 bases, with 12 bases left in between. CDR3 nucleotides: TGTGCCAGCAGCCCCTCCGCGGGGTACGAGCAGTACTTC. Protein sequence: CASSPSAGYEQYF.

This clonotype was recorded many times. The CDR3 DNA reads as TGTGCCAGCAGCTCGGGGTACCAAGAGACCCAGTACTTC. Amino acids: CASSSGYQETQYF. The rearrangement uses TRBV7-9 and TRBJ2-5; maybe TRBD2 (5 bases). CDR1 and CDR2 (germline): SEHNR, FQNEAQ (reference sequence). Trimming stripped 4 bases from V and 0 bases from J, with 6 bases between. This CDR3 region has 13 residues.

The V and J genes are TRBV29-1 and TRBJ2-1; D is undetermined. The CDR3 runs 11 residues. V was clipped by 3 bases and J by 9 bases, with 9 bases between them. CDR1 is SQVTM, CDR2 ANQGSEA, per germline. The CDR3 reads CSVDIVTEQFF. As DNA, the CDR3 is TGCAGCGTTGATATAGTCACTGAGCAGTTCTTC.

This clonotype was seen at least ten times. The chain joins TRBV5-5 to TRBJ2-7; possible D gene TRBD2, 6 bases. Trimming stripped 0 bases from V and 6 bases from J, with 19 bases between. The CDR3 contains 16 residues. CDR1 SGHKS and CDR2 YYEKEE come from the germline V gene (reference sequence). The CDR3 region has the DNA TGTGCCAGCAGCTTGGGTCCCGGGACTGTCTCCCCCGAGCAGTACTTC. Translated: CASSLGPGTVSPEQYF.